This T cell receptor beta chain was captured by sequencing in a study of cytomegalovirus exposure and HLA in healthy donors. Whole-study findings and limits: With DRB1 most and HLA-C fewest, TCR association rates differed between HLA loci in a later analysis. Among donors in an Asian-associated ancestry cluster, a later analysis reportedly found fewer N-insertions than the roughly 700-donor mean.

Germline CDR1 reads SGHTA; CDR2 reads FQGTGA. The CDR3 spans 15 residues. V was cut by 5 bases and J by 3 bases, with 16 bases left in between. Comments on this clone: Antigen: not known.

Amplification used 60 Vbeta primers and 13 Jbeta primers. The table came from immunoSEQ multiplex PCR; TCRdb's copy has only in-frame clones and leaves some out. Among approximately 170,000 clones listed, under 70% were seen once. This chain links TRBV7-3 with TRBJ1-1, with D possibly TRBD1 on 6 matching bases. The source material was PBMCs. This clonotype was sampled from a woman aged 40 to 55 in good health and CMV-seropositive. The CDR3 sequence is CASSPGGAGDTEAFF. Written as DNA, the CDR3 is TGTGCCAGCAGCCCGGGGGGGGCCGGAGACACTGAAGCTTTCTTT.